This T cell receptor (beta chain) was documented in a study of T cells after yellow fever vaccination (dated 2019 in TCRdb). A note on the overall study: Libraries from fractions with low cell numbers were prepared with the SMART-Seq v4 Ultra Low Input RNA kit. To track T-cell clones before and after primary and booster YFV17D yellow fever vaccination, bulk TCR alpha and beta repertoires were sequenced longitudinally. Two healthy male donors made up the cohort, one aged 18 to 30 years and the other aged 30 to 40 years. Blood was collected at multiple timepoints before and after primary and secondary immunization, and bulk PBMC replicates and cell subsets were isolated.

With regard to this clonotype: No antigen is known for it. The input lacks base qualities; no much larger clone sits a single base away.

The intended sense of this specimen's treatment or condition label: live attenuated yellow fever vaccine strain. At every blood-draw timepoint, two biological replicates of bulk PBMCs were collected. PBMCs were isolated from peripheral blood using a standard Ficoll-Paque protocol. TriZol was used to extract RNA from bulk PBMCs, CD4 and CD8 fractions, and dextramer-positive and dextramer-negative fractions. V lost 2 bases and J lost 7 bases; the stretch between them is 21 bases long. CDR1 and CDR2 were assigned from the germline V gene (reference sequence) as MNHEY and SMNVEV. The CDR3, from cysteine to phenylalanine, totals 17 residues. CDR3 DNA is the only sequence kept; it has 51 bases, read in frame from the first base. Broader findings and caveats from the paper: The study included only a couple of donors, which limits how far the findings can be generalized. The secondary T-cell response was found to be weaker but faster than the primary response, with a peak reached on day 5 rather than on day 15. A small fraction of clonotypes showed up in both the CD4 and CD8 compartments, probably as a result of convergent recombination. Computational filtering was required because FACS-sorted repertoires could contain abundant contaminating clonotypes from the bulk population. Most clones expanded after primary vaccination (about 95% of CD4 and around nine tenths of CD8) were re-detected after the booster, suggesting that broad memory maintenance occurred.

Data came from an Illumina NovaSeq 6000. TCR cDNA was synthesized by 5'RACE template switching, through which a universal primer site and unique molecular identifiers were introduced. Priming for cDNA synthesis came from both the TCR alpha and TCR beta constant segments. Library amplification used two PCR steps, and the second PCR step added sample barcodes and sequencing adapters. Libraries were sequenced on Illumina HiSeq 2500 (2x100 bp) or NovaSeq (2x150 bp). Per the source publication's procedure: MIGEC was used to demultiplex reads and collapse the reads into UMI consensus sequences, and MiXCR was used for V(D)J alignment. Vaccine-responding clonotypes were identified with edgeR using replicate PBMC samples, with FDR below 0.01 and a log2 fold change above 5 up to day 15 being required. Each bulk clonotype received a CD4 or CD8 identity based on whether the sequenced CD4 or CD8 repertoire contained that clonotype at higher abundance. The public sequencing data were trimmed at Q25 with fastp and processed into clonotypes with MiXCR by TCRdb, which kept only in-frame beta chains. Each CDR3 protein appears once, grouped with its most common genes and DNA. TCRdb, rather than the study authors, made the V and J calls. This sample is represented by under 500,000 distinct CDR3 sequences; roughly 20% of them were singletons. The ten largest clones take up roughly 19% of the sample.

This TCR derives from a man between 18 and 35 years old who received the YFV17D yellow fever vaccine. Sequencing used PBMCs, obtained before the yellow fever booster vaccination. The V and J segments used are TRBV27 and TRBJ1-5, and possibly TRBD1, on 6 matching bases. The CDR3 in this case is CASSLGWEGGAGQPQHF. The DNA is TGTGCCAGCAGTTTAGGGTGGGAAGGGGGAGCGGGACAGCCCCAGCATTTT.